This TCR beta chain was sequenced for a study of T cell responses to AZD1222 COVID-19 vaccine. After removal of 3 bases from V and 5 bases from J, the junction contained 6 bases not matched to a gene. CDR1 is MDHEN and CDR2 is SYDVKM in the germline V gene. The CDR3 length is 17 residues. The assay was immunoSEQ multiplex PCR, and TCRdb's table has in-frame clones only and misses some. The sample lists 110,000 to 150,000 clones; about 91% were seen once. Remarks on this clone: Its target is unknown.

Findings of the study overall: Nearly half of unique spike-specific TCRs reportedly avoided B.1.351 and B.1.1.7 mutated regions.

This sequence was found in an adult in good health. The specimen comprised peripheral blood, sampled on day 0 of AZD1222 vaccination. The V gene is TRBV28, the J gene TRBJ1-6; the match to TRBD1 covers 11 bases. CDR3 nucleotide sequence: TGTGCCAGCAGTTTGCCGGGACAGGGGGTTAATAATTCACCCCTCCACTTT. Residues: CASSLPGQGVNNSPLHF.